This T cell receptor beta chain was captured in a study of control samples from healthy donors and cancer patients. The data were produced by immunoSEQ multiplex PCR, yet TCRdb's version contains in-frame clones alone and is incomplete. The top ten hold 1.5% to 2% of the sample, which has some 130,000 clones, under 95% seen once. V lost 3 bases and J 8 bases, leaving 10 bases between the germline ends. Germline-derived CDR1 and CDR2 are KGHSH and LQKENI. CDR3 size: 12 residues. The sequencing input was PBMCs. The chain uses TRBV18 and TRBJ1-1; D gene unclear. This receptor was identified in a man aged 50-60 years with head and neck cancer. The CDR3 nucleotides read TGTGCCAGCTCACCGGTACGCGGGGAAGCTTTCTTT. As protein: CASSPVRGEAFF.